This note documents a single T cell receptor (beta chain) sequence. The CDR3 is 16 residues long. The V end lost 3 bases, the J end lost 1 base, and 13 bases lay between the germline ends. Germline V gives CDR1 SNHLY, CDR2 FYNNEI. Libraries were prepared by immunoSEQ multiplex PCR; TCRdb keeps only in-frame clonotypes and omits some of them. This sample carries tens of thousands of clones, under 95% of them seen once, and the ten largest clones take approximately 9.3%. The data derive from a study of OX40 agonist ivuxolimab in advanced cancers. At the level of the study: Patients received ivuxolimab, an agonistic anti-OX40 (CD134) antibody. At doses from 0.01 to 10 mg/kg, patients were given intravenous ivuxolimab every 2 weeks. The dose-escalation cohort had hepatocellular carcinoma, melanoma, renal cell or head and neck cancer. It was permissible to have had prior anti-PD-1, anti-PD-L1 or anti-CTLA-4 therapy, and around 40% had some.

The TCR sequence derives from an adult with an advanced solid tumor such as melanoma, head and neck, liver or kidney cancer. The chain uses TRBV2 and TRBJ2-1; tentatively, D is TRBD2 (6 bases). The sample consisted of CD4+ or CD8+ T cells sorted from blood, taken in a trial of the OX40 agonist ivuxolimab. CDR3 region: CASSDSGGESYNEQFF. CDR3 sequence (DNA): TGTGCCAGCAGTGATTCTGGCGGGGAGTCCTACAATGAGCAGTTCTTC.